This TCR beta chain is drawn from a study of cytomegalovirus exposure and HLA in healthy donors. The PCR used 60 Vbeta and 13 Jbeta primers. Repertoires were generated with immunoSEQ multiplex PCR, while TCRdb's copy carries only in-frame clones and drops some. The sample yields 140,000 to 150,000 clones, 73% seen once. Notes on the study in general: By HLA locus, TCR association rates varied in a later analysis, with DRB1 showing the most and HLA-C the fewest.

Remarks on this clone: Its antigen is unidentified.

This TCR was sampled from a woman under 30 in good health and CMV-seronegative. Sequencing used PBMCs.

The CDR3 is CASSLSAITRGIVLFF. The CDR3 DNA sequence: TGTGCCAGCAGTTTATCCGCCATTACCAGAGGAATTGTGCTGTTTTTT. The rearrangement joins TRBV27 to TRBJ1-4; D gene unclear. The CDR3 has 16 amino acids. Germline-derived CDR1 and CDR2 are MNHEY and SMNVEV (reference sequence). V was trimmed by 0 bases and J by 14 bases, leaving 22 bases between them.